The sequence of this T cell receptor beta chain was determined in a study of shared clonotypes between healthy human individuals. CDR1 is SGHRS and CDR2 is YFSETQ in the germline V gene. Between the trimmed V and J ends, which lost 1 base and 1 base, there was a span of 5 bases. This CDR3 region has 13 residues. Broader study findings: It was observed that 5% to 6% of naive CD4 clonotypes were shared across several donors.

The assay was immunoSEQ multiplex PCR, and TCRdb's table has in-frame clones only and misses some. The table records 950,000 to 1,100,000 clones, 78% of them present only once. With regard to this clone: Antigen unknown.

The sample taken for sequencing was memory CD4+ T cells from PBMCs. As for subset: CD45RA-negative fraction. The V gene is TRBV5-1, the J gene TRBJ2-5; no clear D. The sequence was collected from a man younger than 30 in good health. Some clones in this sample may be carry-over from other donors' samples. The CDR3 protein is CASSLFAQETQYF. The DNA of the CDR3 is TGCGCCAGCAGCTTGTTCGCCCAAGAGACCCAGTACTTC.